The rows below give T cell receptor beta chains drawn from one sample of a study of T-cell reconstitution after alpha-beta-depleted transplantation in children. A single record per CDR3 protein comes from TCRdb applying MiXCR to the PCR reads. The data contain hundreds of thousands of distinct CDR3 sequences, approximately 15% of them singletons. The specimen was PBMCs, mostly from graft donor cells, collected 360 days after TCRalphabeta/CD19-depleted stem cell transplant. These receptors were obtained from a male patient younger than 18 who had a stem cell transplant for acute lymphoblastic leukemia, so the T cells may come from the graft donor. CDR3s include the opening cysteine and the closing phenylalanine or tryptophan. D genes are given only for firm matches. Size tells how often a clone was seen (once, few, many) or the class of an expanded clone, and some rows leave it out.

TRBJ2-7 | many | TRBV7-2 | TRBD2 | CASSFGGGAYEQYF | TGTGCCAGCAGCTTCGGCGGGGGGGCCTACGAGCAGTACTTC
TRBJ2-1 | few | TRBV5-1 | NA | CASSQDKSSYNEQFF | TGCGCCAGCAGCCAAGACAAGAGCTCCTACAATGAGCAGTTCTTC
TRBJ1-5 | few | TRBV4-2 | NA | CASSQERGALGQPQHF | TGTGCCAGCAGCCAAGAGCGGGGCGCCCTAGGTCAGCCCCAGCATTTT
TRBJ1-3 | NA | TRBV12-3/TRBV12-4 | NA | CASSLRGFAGNTIYF | TGTGCCAGCAGTTTAAGGGGATTCGCTGGAAACACCATATATTTT
TRBJ2-3 | NA | TRBV18 | NA | CASSPRLQADTQYF | TGTGCCAGCTCACCAAGATTACAAGCAGATACGCAGTATTTT
TRBJ1-5 | NA | TRBV7-8 | NA | CASSPLRDVNQPQHF | TGTGCCAGCAGCCCGCTGCGGGACGTTAATCAGCCCCAGCATTTT
TRBJ1-3 | NA | TRBV15 | TRBD1 | CATSRDHGQGSGNTIYF | TGTGCCACCAGCAGAGATCACGGACAGGGCTCTGGAAACACCATATATTTT
TRBJ2-5 | NA | TRBV12-3/TRBV12-4 | NA | CASSLTGGVIGETQYF | TGTGCCAGCAGTTTGACCGGGGGCGTGATCGGCGAGACCCAGTACTTC
TRBJ2-1 | many | TRBV27 | NA | CASRMSGSSYNEQFF | TGTGCCAGCAGAATGAGCGGAAGCTCCTACAATGAGCAGTTCTTC
TRBJ1-2 | many | TRBV9 | TRBD1 | CASSSPDRQANYGYTF | TGTGCCAGCAGCTCCCCGGACAGGCAAGCTAACTATGGCTACACCTTC
TRBJ1-3 | NA | TRBV7-6 | NA | CASSLESPGHHSGNTIYF | TGTGCCAGCAGCTTAGAGTCCCCGGGACACCACTCTGGAAACACCATATATTTT
TRBJ2-5 | NA | TRBV18 | NA | CASSPSFAEETQYF | TGTGCCAGCTCACCAAGCTTTGCGGAAGAGACCCAGTACTTC
TRBJ2-6 | few | TRBV12-3/TRBV12-4 | NA | CASSLWRAGANVLTF | TGTGCCAGCAGTTTATGGCGGGCTGGGGCCAACGTCCTGACTTTC
TRBJ1-1 | NA | TRBV29-1 | NA | CSVLQAEAFF | TGCAGCGTCCTCCAGGCTGAAGCTTTCTTT
TRBJ1-1 | NA | TRBV4-1 | NA | CASSQVLREMNTEAFF | TGCGCCAGCAGCCAAGTACTGAGGGAGATGAACACTGAAGCTTTCTTT
TRBJ2-1 | NA | TRBV11-2 | NA | CASSRGALVYNEQFF | TGTGCCAGCAGCCGAGGGGCCCTAGTATACAATGAGCAGTTCTTC
TRBJ2-3 | few | TRBV7-2 | NA | CASGPPGLSTDTQYF | TGTGCCAGCGGACCTCCGGGACTGTCCACAGATACGCAGTATTTT
TRBJ2-3 | NA | TRBV11-2 | NA | CASSPRTEGSWGDTDTQYF | TGTGCCAGCAGCCCGCGGACGGAGGGCTCATGGGGGGACACAGATACGCAGTATTTT
TRBJ2-5 | NA | TRBV4-1 | TRBD2 | CASSQDKLAGAQETQYF | TGCGCCAGCAGCCAGGACAAACTAGCGGGAGCCCAAGAGACCCAGTACTTC
TRBJ2-7 | NA | TRBV7-8 | NA | CASSTRDGGRSYEQYF | TGTGCCAGCAGCACCCGGGACGGCGGTCGCTCCTACGAGCAGTACTTC
TRBJ2-6 | NA | TRBV5-6 | NA | CASVLSAGFFRAGFWRGRVLTF | TGTGCCAGCGTTCTCAGCGCCGGGTTTTTCCGGGCGGGTTTCTGGAGGGGACGGGTCCTGACTTTC
TRBJ2-7 | NA | TRBV5-1 | NA | CASSWGDGSYEQYF | TGCGCCAGCAGCTGGGGGGACGGTTCCTACGAGCAGTACTTC
TRBJ2-7 | few | TRBV12-3/TRBV12-4 | NA | CASSLWGLPEQYF | TGTGCCAGCAGTTTATGGGGGTTACCCGAGCAGTACTTC
TRBJ2-1 | NA | TRBV20-1 | TRBD2 | CSAMDELAGADEQFF | TGCAGTGCTATGGACGAACTAGCGGGAGCCGATGAGCAGTTCTTC
TRBJ1-4 | many | TRBV10-3 | NA | CAIRRRFNEKLFF | TGTGCCATCAGGCGTAGATTTAATGAAAAACTGTTTTTT
TRBJ2-7 | NA | TRBV6-5 | TRBD2 | CASSYSPSGRGFSYEQYF | TGTGCCAGCAGTTACTCGCCTAGCGGGAGGGGATTTTCCTACGAGCAGTACTTC
TRBJ2-4 | few | TRBV4-2 | TRBD2 | CASSQDGWGTSVNIQYF | TGTGCCAGCAGCCAAGATGGGTGGGGGACTAGCGTTAACATTCAGTACTTC
TRBJ2-1 | many | TRBV5-1 | NA | CASSPGRGRIDEQFF | TGCGCCAGCTCCCCTGGTCGAGGGAGAATCGATGAGCAGTTCTTC
TRBJ1-1 | few | TRBV11-2 | NA | CASSSYMGKTEAFF | TGTGCCAGCAGCTCTTACATGGGGAAGACTGAAGCTTTCTTT
TRBJ2-3 | few | TRBV5-1 | NA | CASKLTRLLTDTQYF | TGCGCCAGCAAACTCACTAGGCTATTAACAGATACGCAGTATTTT
TRBJ2-5 | many | TRBV14 | TRBD2 | CASSQDRTGGETQYF | TGTGCCAGCAGCCAAGATCGAACGGGAGGGGAGACCCAGTACTTC
TRBJ2-1 | few | TRBV20-1 | NA | CSAAGYSYNEQFF | TGCAGTGCCGCGGGCTACTCCTACAATGAGCAGTTCTTC
TRBJ2-1 | many | TRBV28 | NA | CASSLLPPYNEQFF | TGTGCCAGCAGCTTACTGCCCCCATACAATGAGCAGTTCTTC
TRBJ2-1 | NA | TRBV29-1 | TRBD1 | CSVVPRDRGLEQFF | TGCAGCGTTGTCCCACGTGACAGGGGACTTGAGCAGTTCTTC
TRBJ1-1 | few | TRBV9 | TRBD1 | CASSVNRGRPARNTEAFF | TGTGCCAGCAGCGTGAACAGGGGGCGCCCCGCCCGGAACACTGAAGCTTTCTTT
TRBJ2-7 | few | TRBV10-3 | NA | CAISGPGGGSSYEQYF | TGTGCCATCAGTGGACCTGGCGGGGGCTCTTCCTACGAGCAGTACTTC
TRBJ1-5 | few | TRBV12-3/TRBV12-4 | NA | CASSLFGGISNQPQHF | TGTGCCAGCAGTTTATTCGGGGGGATCAGCAATCAGCCCCAGCATTTT
TRBJ2-7 | few | TRBV5-1 | TRBD2 | CASTKALAGGPWLDEQYF | TGCGCCAGCACAAAAGCCCTAGCGGGAGGGCCTTGGTTAGACGAGCAGTACTTC
TRBJ1-3 | NA | TRBV10-3 | TRBD1 | CAIRIEDRVPFSGNTIYF | TGTGCCATCAGGATCGAAGACAGGGTTCCTTTCTCAGGAAACACCATATATTTT
TRBJ2-7 | NA | TRBV29-1 | TRBD2 | CSVEEWGTSGSGGNEQYF | TGCAGCGTTGAAGAGTGGGGAACTAGCGGGAGTGGTGGAAACGAGCAGTACTTC
TRBJ2-3 | NA | TRBV9 | TRBD2 | CASSSRLADSTDTQYF | TGTGCCAGCAGCTCCAGACTAGCGGATAGCACAGATACGCAGTATTTT
TRBJ2-5 | many | TRBV10-3 | TRBD1 | CAIGRQGAGETQYF | TGTGCCATCGGTAGACAGGGGGCTGGGGAGACCCAGTACTTC